The text below deals with one T cell receptor beta chain. This entry comes from a study of blood T cell repertoires in COVID-19. Study context: Donors in the United States, Italy and Spain gave samples during acute or convalescent COVID-19. PBMCs, B-cell-depleted T cells, or T cells were the source of the cDNA or gDNA that made up the material.

During active infection, Seattle patients enrolled and were then monitored through disease. Original processing notes: Reference gene primer amplification yielded estimated nucleated cell counts. Using immunoSEQ multiplex PCR, the repertoire was profiled, and TCRdb retains in-frame clones only, with some absent. That table is the source of V, J and clone size, and D and trimming were worked out from the DNA. The sample carries some 200,000 clones, 85% to 90% recorded once. Trimming stripped 1 base from V and 8 bases from J, with 9 bases between. The CDR3 covers 13 residues. Germline V gene sequence: CDR1 KGHSH, CDR2 LQKENI.

The rearrangement uses TRBV18 and TRBJ2-1, with D possibly TRBD2 on 6 matching bases. The sample taken for sequencing was peripheral blood. The receptor was derived from a woman in her fifties or sixties with COVID-19, enrolled during active disease. CDR3 sequence: CASSPQGGHEQFF. The CDR3 bases are TGTGCCAGCTCACCACAGGGAGGCCATGAGCAGTTCTTC.